This TCR beta chain was recovered during a study of cytomegalovirus exposure and HLA in healthy donors. In the PCR, 60 Vbeta and 13 Jbeta primers were used. Produced via immunoSEQ multiplex PCR; TCRdb's table is partial and in-frame only. The repertoire holds under 150,000 clones, with roughly 79% as singletons. As regards this clone: Antigen specificity is unknown.

Findings and limits, study-wide: As immune exposure information, only CMV serostatus was available. In an earlier analysis, about 90% or about 30%: the productive usage of most TCR beta V segments.

The sequencing input was PBMCs. The origin of this receptor is a woman between 35 and 50 years old in good health and CMV-seronegative.

CDR3 nucleotides: TGTGCCAGCAGCGTGGGGACTAGTGACATGATTCAGTACTTC. Amino acid sequence: CASSVGTSDMIQYF. The chain has TRBV9 and TRBJ2-4, with 8 bases fitting TRBD2. This CDR3 has 14 residues. The germline gives CDR1 SGDLS, CDR2 YYNGEE. With V trimmed by 2 bases and J by 10 bases, 8 bases remained unmatched. Based on the CDR3 plus reference TRBV9 and TRBJ2-4, the full variable domain is DSGVTQTPKHLITATGQRVTLRCSPRSGDLSVYWYQQSLDQGLQFLIQYYNGEERAKGNILERFSAQQFPDLHSELNLSSLELGDSALYFCASSVGTSDMIQYFGAGTRLSVL.